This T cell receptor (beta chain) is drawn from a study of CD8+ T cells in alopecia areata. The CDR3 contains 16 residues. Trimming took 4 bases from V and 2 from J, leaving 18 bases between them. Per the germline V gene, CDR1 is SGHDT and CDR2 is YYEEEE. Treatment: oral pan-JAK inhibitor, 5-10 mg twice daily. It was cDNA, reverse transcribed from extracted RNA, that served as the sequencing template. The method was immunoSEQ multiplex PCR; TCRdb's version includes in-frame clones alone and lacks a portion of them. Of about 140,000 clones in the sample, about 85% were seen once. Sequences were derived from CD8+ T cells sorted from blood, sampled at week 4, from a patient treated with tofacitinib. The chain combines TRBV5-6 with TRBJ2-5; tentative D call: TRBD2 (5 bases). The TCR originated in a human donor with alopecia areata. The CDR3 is CASSNNVRATQETQYF. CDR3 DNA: TGTGCCAGCAGCAATAATGTGAGGGCCACGCAAGAGACCCAGTACTTC.